Here is one T cell receptor (beta chain) with its context. The CDR3 contains 13 residues. Trimming shortened V by 5 bases and J by 3 bases, and 10 bases separated the two germline ends. This entry is derived from a study of blood T cell repertoires in COVID-19. Across the whole study: PBMCs, B-cell-depleted T cells, or T cells were the source of the cDNA or gDNA that made up the material.

Here immunoSEQ multiplex PCR was the method, and the copy in TCRdb shows in-frame clones only, minus some. The sample includes about 220,000 clones, roughly 75% of them seen just once. V is TRBV12-3 or TRBV12-4 and J is TRBJ1-1, with TRBD1 as a possible D gene (5 bases). Source material: peripheral blood. This TCR was recovered from an older woman with acute or convalescent COVID-19. The CDR3 loop is CASSHTRDTEAFF. The CDR3 DNA reads as TGTGCCAGCAGTCACACCAGGGACACTGAAGCTTTCTTT.